This T cell receptor beta chain emerged from a study of blood T cells in healthy people across ages. Through a sample-barcoded 5' primer and a J-beta primer mix, a second PCR was run for about 6 to 12 cycles. Every sample gave at least 2.5 million paired-end reads containing CDR3. One entry per CDR3 protein results from TCRdb running MiXCR on the 5' RACE reads. The data show around 670,000 distinct CDR3 sequences, with about 30% seen just once and approximately 14% held by the top ten. Between the trimmed V and J ends, which lost 1 base and 2 bases, there was a span of 10 bases. The germline V gene has CDR1 SGHTA and CDR2 FQGNSA. The CDR3 has 15 amino acids.

The clonotype was recovered from an elderly woman in good health. V is TRBV7-2 and J is TRBJ2-3; tentatively, D is TRBD1 or TRBD2 (7 bases each). Sequenced input: blood. The CDR3 loop is CASSLGEGATDTQYF. The CDR3 DNA is TGTGCCAGCAGCTTAGGGGAGGGGGCCACAGATACGCAGTATTTT.